Listed here are 15 T cell receptor beta chains from one sample, sequenced in a study of T-cell reconstitution after alpha-beta-depleted transplantation in children. General study points: T-cell numbers and diversity, one year after transplant, stemmed largely from T cells that were newly produced.

Their target antigens are unknown. TCRbeta library construction was performed incorporating unique molecular identifiers. One entry per CDR3 protein results from TCRdb running MiXCR on the PCR reads. The data contain about 300,000 distinct CDR3 sequences, around 7.1% of them singletons. The specimen comprised peripheral blood, sampled 360 days after TCRalphabeta/CD19-depleted stem cell transplant. The source of these receptors is a female patient between 2 and 15 years old who had a stem cell transplant for Fanconi anemia, so the T cells may come from the graft donor.

This clonotype came up a few times. The chain joins TRBV7-9 to TRBJ1-2; D is undetermined. Looked up from germline, CDR1 is SEHNR and CDR2 is FQNEAQ (reference sequence). This CDR3 comprises 15 residues. V was clipped by 5 bases and J by 0 bases, with 13 bases between them. This CDR3 reads CASSPRATPNYGYTF. CDR3 nucleotides: TGTGCCAGCAGCCCTAGGGCGACACCTAACTATGGCTACACCTTC.

This clonotype has a handful of counts. The chain links TRBV6-5 to TRBJ1-6; TRBD1 matches 7 bases. The CDR3 runs 15 residues. The V gene's germline CDR1 is MNHEY and CDR2 SVGAGI. V dropped 0 bases and J dropped 9; count of bases not matched to a gene: 5. The CDR3 loop reads CASSYSGTEGSPLHF. CDR3 in DNA: TGTGCCAGCAGTTACTCGGGGACAGAGGGTTCACCCCTCCACTTT.

This clonotype has more than one count but fewer than ten. V and J are TRBV7-2 and TRBJ2-2; D is unclear. CDR1 is SGHTA, CDR2 FQGNSA, per germline. CDR3 length: 11 residues. Trimming left V 5 bases short and J 14 bases short, with 12 bases between. The DNA of the CDR3 is TGTGCCAGCAGCCGTGTCAAGGGACTGTTTTTT. This translates into CASSRVKGLFF.

In this sample, this clonotype turned up many times. J is TRBJ2-1 and V is TRBV20-1, with 11 bases matching TRBD2. Germline values: CDR1 DFQATT, CDR2 SNEGSKA (reference sequence). V gave up 6 bases and J gave up 4 bases; unmatched junction bases: 5. This CDR3 is 14 amino acids long. The CDR3 spells CSALLAGVYNEQFF. CDR3 sequence (DNA): TGCAGTGCGTTACTAGCGGGGGTATACAATGAGCAGTTCTTC.

This clonotype was observed many times. The gene calls are TRBV5-1 and TRBJ2-7; D gene uncertain. V was pared by 0 bases and J by 3 bases, with 7 bases between. The germline V gene encodes CDR1 SGHRS and CDR2 YFSETQ. This CDR3 comprises 13 residues. CDR3 protein: CASSLDPFYEQYF. The CDR3 nucleotides are TGCGCCAGCAGCTTGGACCCTTTCTACGAGCAGTACTTC.

This clonotype was counted many times. The chain recombines TRBV20-1 with TRBJ2-7, with D maybe TRBD2 (6 bases). The CDR3 is 13 amino acids. V was shortened by 0 bases and J by 5 bases, with 11 bases between the two germline ends. Germline assignment: CDR1 DFQATT and CDR2 SNEGSKA (reference sequence). The CDR3 coding sequence is TGCAGTGCTAGAGACGGCAGGAGGGACGAGCAGTACTTC. It is translated as CSARDGRRDEQYF.

This chain joins TRBV2 and TRBJ1-5, with D possibly matching TRBD1 (6 bases). The CDR3 length is 14 residues. The germline V gene encodes CDR1 SNHLY and CDR2 FYNNEI. V was clipped by 5 bases and J by 6 bases, with 14 bases between them. The CDR3 spells CASSPQTGTQPQHF. Written as DNA, the CDR3 is TGTGCCAGCAGTCCCCAAACAGGGACTCAGCCCCAGCATTTT.

This clonotype was picked up many times. This rearrangement joins TRBV4-2 to TRBJ2-6; D call uncertain. V was clipped by 4 bases and J by 1 base, with 5 bases between them. The CDR3 extends over 14 amino acids. Germline V gene data show CDR1 as LGHNA and CDR2 as YNFKEQ. The CDR3 sequence is CASSRGSGANVLTF. The CDR3 nucleotides are TGTGCCAGCAGCCGTGGGTCTGGGGCCAACGTCCTGACTTTC.

The rearrangement uses TRBV18 and TRBJ1-4; TRBD1 aligns across 10 bases. Germline assignment: CDR1 KGHSH and CDR2 LQKENI. The V gene end was trimmed by 3 bases and the J gene end by 8 bases; junction bases not matched to a gene: 18. CDR3 length equals 19 residues. The CDR3 region is CASSPSEGQGTFALEKLFF. As DNA, the CDR3 is TGTGCCAGCTCACCCTCCGAGGGACAGGGGACCTTTGCCCTCGAAAAACTGTTTTTT.

V gene TRBV13 combines with J gene TRBJ2-3; D possibly corresponds to TRBD2 (5 bases). This CDR3 comprises 15 residues. Between the trimmed V and J ends, which lost 0 bases and 2 bases, there was a span of 9 bases. Germline V gene sequence: CDR1 PRHDT, CDR2 FYEKMQ (reference sequence). The CDR3 nucleotides are TGTGCCAGCAGCTTAGGAACTAGGGACACAGATACGCAGTATTTT. It is translated as CASSLGTRDTDTQYF.

The table lists this clonotype with a few counts. The rearrangement links TRBV9 to TRBJ2-7; 9 nucleotides agree with TRBD1. V gave up 0 bases and J gave up 2 bases; unmatched junction bases: 6. Germline CDR1 SGDLS, CDR2 YYNGEE. This CDR3 has 16 amino acids. The CDR3: CASSVARTGVTYEQYF. For the CDR3, the DNA is TGTGCCAGCAGCGTAGCTAGGACAGGGGTTACCTACGAGCAGTACTTC. The full variable domain, with the rest looked up from reference TRBV9 and TRBJ2-7, is DSGVTQTPKHLITATGQRVTLRCSPRSGDLSVYWYQQSLDQGLQFLIQYYNGEERAKGNILERFSAQQFPDLHSELNLSSLELGDSALYFCASSVARTGVTYEQYFGPGTRLTVT.

In its sample, this clonotype was seen a few times. A much larger clone is a single base away; this may be a read error. This is likely a read error, given that the CDR3 carries no conserved phenylalanine or tryptophan at its end. The V and J genes are TRBV10-3 and TRBJ2-5; TRBD1 or TRBD2 may be the D gene (5 bases each). Trimming shortened V by 1 base and J by 1 base, and 7 bases separated the two germline ends. The V gene's germline CDR1 is ENHRY and CDR2 SYGVKD. This CDR3 region has 14 residues. CDR3 in amino acids: CAISEWGPQETQYY. As DNA, the CDR3 is TGTGCCATCAGTGAGTGGGGACCCCAAGAGACCCAGTACTAC.

This clonotype was counted ten times or more. V gene TRBV20-1 combines with J gene TRBJ2-7, with 7 positions matching TRBD2. The CDR3 length is 14 residues. CDR1 and CDR2 (germline): DFQATT, SNEGSKA (reference sequence). The junction had 12 bases not matched to a gene; V was cut back by 3 bases and J by 7 bases. CDR3 DNA: TGCAGTGCTAGTTCAGTGACTAGCTTCCTTGAGCAGTACTTC. It yields the protein CSASSVTSFLEQYF.

This clonotype showed up many times. The V call is TRBV4-3, the J call TRBJ1-1; 7 bases match TRBD1. Germline V gene data show CDR1 as LGHNA and CDR2 as YSLEER. With V trimmed by 5 bases and J by 0 bases, 6 bases remained unmatched. The CDR3 covers 15 residues. Here the CDR3 DNA reads TGCGCCAGCAGCGCCCGGGACAGCCTGAACACTGAAGCTTTCTTT. As protein: CASSARDSLNTEAFF.

The genes are TRBV20-1 and TRBJ2-3; D is unresolved. V shed 7 bases and J shed 0 bases, with 14 bases lying between them. Germline V gene lookup returns CDR1 DFQATT and CDR2 SNEGSKA (reference sequence). This CDR3 contains 14 residues. CDR3 residues: CSVPPGTSTDTQYF. The CDR3 DNA reads as TGCAGTGTCCCCCCGGGCACTAGCACAGATACGCAGTATTTT.